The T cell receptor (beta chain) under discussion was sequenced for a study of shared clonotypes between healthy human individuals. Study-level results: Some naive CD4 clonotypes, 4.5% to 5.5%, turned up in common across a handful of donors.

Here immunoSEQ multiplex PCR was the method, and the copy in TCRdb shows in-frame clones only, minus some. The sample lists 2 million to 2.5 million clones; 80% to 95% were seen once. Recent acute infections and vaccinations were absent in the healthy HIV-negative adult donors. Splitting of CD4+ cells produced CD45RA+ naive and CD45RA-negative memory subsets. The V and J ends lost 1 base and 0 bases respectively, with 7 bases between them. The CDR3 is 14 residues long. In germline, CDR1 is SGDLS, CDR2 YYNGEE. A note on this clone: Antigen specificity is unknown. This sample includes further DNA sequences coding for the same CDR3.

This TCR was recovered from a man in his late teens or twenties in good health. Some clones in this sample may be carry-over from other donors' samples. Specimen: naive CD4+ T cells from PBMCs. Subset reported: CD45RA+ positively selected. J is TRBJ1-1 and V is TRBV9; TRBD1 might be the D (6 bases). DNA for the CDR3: TGTGCCAGCAGCGTACGGACAGTGAACACTGAAGCTTTCTTT. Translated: CASSVRTVNTEAFF.